This is a list of T cell receptor beta chains from one sample in a study of T cell repertoires in aging, cancer and after chemotherapy. TCRdb reanalysed the multiplex PCR reads using MiXCR and keeps one entry per CDR3 protein. Of about 5,100 distinct CDR3 sequences listed, roughly 26% are singletons. Sequences were obtained from blood. The receptors derive from a human donor with a solid tumor. CDR3s include the opening cysteine and the closing phenylalanine or tryptophan. Fields, in order: CDR3 length, D gene, V gene, J gene, clone size, CDR3 protein, CDR3 DNA. The D gene is left open where the match is weak. Clone size is shown for a subset of rows, as once, few, many or a class of expanded clone.

16,.,TRBV5-1,TRBJ2-2,.,CASSRIATVGAGELFF,TGCGCCAGCAGCCGTATTGCGACAGTAGGCGCCGGGGAGCTGTTTTTT
15,.,TRBV24-1,TRBJ1-3,.,CATSDSGGLGNTIYF,TGTGCCACCAGTGATTCGGGGGGGCTTGGAAACACCATATATTTT
17,.,TRBV18,TRBJ1-5,.,CASSPFRTAGVEQPQHF,TGTGCCAGCTCACCATTTCGAACAGCAGGGGTGGAACAGCCCCAGCATTTT
16,.,TRBV20-1,TRBJ1-2,.,CSARDRTALSNYGYTF,TGCAGTGCTAGGGACCGGACAGCCCTTTCTAACTATGGCTACACCTTC
14,TRBD1,TRBV27,TRBJ1-4,.,CASSGQVGDEKLFF,TGTGCCAGCAGTGGACAGGTGGGCGATGAAAAACTGTTTTTT
15,TRBD2,TRBV5-4,TRBJ2-1,few,CASSPTSGTRVEQFF,TGTGCCAGCAGCCCTACTAGCGGGACGCGAGTCGAGCAGTTCTTC
12,.,TRBV7-2,TRBJ2-5,medium-sized,CASSRQLATQYF,TGTGCCAGCAGCCGGCAGCTAGCGACCCAGTACTTC
17,.,TRBV29-1,TRBJ2-3,medium-sized,CSVSGVGGGTRTDTQYF,TGCAGCGTCTCCGGGGTAGGGGGGGGGACCCGCACAGATACGCAGTATTTT
11,.,TRBV28,TRBJ2-1,.,CASSWDNEQFF,TGTGCCAGCAGCTGGGACAATGAGCAGTTCTTC
12,.,TRBV14,TRBJ1-2,.,CASSALGYGYTF,TGTGCCAGCAGCGCCTTGGGCTATGGCTACACCTTC
12,.,TRBV20-1,TRBJ1-3,few,CSAQGAGNTIYF,TGCAGTGCCCAAGGGGCTGGAAACACCATATATTTT
15,.,TRBV20-1,TRBJ2-1,.,CSARDREARNNEQFF,TGCAGTGCTAGAGACAGGGAGGCGAGAAACAATGAGCAGTTCTTC
14,TRBD1,TRBV30,TRBJ1-2,medium-sized,CAWRGQLTNYGYTF,TGTGCCTGGAGGGGACAGCTGACTAACTATGGCTACACCTTC
16,.,TRBV27,TRBJ2-6,few,CASSRRTVAGANVLTF,TGTGCCAGCAGTAGACGGACAGTGGCTGGGGCCAACGTCCTGACTTTC
16,.,TRBV4-2,TRBJ1-4,.,CASSQGTGQLMKNCFF,.
14,TRBD1,TRBV7-2,TRBJ1-1,few,CASSSPDRGAEAFF,TGTGCCAGCAGCTCACCGGACAGGGGGGCTGAAGCTTTCTTT
14,.,TRBV6-6,TRBJ2-7,.,CASSRRDTPSEQYF,TGTGCCAGCAGCCGCCGGGACACGCCTTCAGAGCAGTACTTC
13,TRBD1,TRBV30,TRBJ2-7,medium-sized,CAWTRTGPNEQYF,TGTGCCTGGACGAGGACAGGGCCCAACGAGCAGTACTTC
15,.,TRBV24-1,TRBJ2-5,.,CATSDSGTSKETQYF,TGTGCCACCAGTGACTCCGGGACCTCAAAAGAGACCCAGTACTTC
14,TRBD1,TRBV19,TRBJ1-2,.,CASTLTRTGRGYTF,TGTGCCAGTACCCTCACCCGGACAGGCCGGGGCTACACCTTC
15,.,TRBV2,TRBJ2-1,.,CASSEEVGSYNEQFF,TGTGCCAGCAGTGAGGAGGTCGGGTCCTACAATGAGCAGTTCTTC
15,TRBD1,TRBV6-5,TRBJ1-3,medium-sized,CASSYGQGSGNTIYF,TGTGCCAGCAGTTACGGACAGGGTTCGGGAAACACCATATATTTT
13,.,TRBV6-5,TRBJ1-1,few,CASSPAGNTEAFF,TGTGCCAGCAGTCCGGCAGGGAACACTGAAGCTTTCTTT
14,TRBD1,TRBV5-6,TRBJ1-4,.,CASSTGARNEKLFF,TGTGCCAGCAGTACAGGGGCCCGTAATGAAAAACTGTTTTTT
15,TRBD1,TRBV5-1,TRBJ2-7,.,CASSHVTGTGYEQYF,TGCGCCAGCAGCCACGTTACTGGGACAGGCTACGAGCAGTACTTC
15,.,TRBV6-1,TRBJ1-2,medium-sized,CASSELGGGYYGYTF,TGTGCCAGCAGTGAATTGGGCGGGGGTTACTATGGCTACACCTTC
13,.,TRBV18,TRBJ2-7,few,CASSPPLSSEQYF,TGTGCCAGCTCACCACCATTATCTAGCGAGCAGTACTTC
12,TRBD1,TRBV28,TRBJ1-5,.,CAARQGRQPQHF,TGTGCCGCGAGACAGGGCCGGCAGCCCCAGCATTTT
15,TRBD1,TRBV7-6,TRBJ1-4,.,CASSLGGQGRENLFF,TGTGCCAGCAGCTTAGGGGGACAGGGCCGGGAAAATCTGTTTTTT
14,.,TRBV29-1,TRBJ2-2,.,CSVGGGSDTGELFF,TGCAGCGTTGGTGGCGGGTCAGACACCGGGGAGCTGTTTTTT
14,.,TRBV10-2,TRBJ1-1,.,CASSEEWGGTKAFF,TGCGCCAGCAGTGAAGAGTGGGGAGGTACTAAAGCTTTCTTT
14,.,TRBV7-9,TRBJ1-5,.,CASSLWGDNQPQHF,TGTGCCAGCAGCCTCTGGGGGGACAATCAGCCCCAGCATTTT
15,.,TRBV5-6,TRBJ2-6,.,CASSSRIAGANVLTF,TGTGCCAGCAGCTCTCGAATCGCTGGGGCCAACGTCCTGACTTTC
13,.,TRBV18,TRBJ1-2,once,CASSPPALYGYTF,TGTGCCAGCTCACCCCCCGCTCTTTATGGCTACACCTTC
14,.,TRBV20-1,TRBJ1-6,few,CSAPAALRASPLHF,TGCAGTGCCCCTGCTGCATTGAGGGCTTCACCCCTCCACTTT
16,.,TRBV20-1,TRBJ2-7,few,CSARVRSSVLRYEQYF,TGCAGTGCTAGAGTTCGGAGTTCGGTTCTTAGGTACGAGCAGTACTTC
15,TRBD2,TRBV7-3,TRBJ2-3,.,CASSSTSGYSDTQYF,TGTGCCAGCAGCTCGACTAGCGGTTATTCAGATACGCAGTATTTT
16,.,TRBV6-6,TRBJ2-7,few,CASSPPVAGVSDEQYF,TGTGCCAGCAGTCCCCCCGTGGCAGGGGTTAGTGACGAGCAGTACTTC
16,TRBD2,TRBV12-3/TRBV12-4,TRBJ2-2,.,CASSKPGLGYTGELFF,TGTGCCAGCAGCAAACCGGGACTAGGGTACACCGGGGAGCTGTTTTTT
16,TRBD2,TRBV5-4,TRBJ2-1,few,CASSLKLAGGRDEQFF,TGTGCCAGCAGCTTGAAGCTAGCGGGAGGTCGAGATGAGCAGTTCTTC